This record looks at one T cell receptor beta chain sequence and its context. The antigen is undetermined. V lost 1 base and J lost 4, with 12 bases in between. The CDR3 extends over 15 amino acids. The germline V gene has CDR1 KGHDR and CDR2 SFDVKD. This sample is drawn from a study of metastatic and nonmetastatic thyroid tumors. Looking at the study overall: Malignant thyroid and benign thyroid patients provided blood and tumor or nodule tissue whose repertoires were compared.

Study results and caveats: When malignant thyroid tumors were compared with benign nodules, TCR beta diversity was reportedly significantly higher in the malignant tumors. This held in both blood and tumor samples.

Per the study methods: Researchers built a distant-metastasis classifier for papillary thyroid cancer that drew on CDR3 differences across clinicopathological groups. TCRdb re-called the PCR reads via MiXCR. These V and J calls are TCRdb output, not the study's own analysis. Of roughly 22,000 clones in the sample, approximately 35% are singletons; the top ten hold approximately 21%. Patients had received no treatment of any kind before thyroid surgery. The chain joins TRBV24-1 to TRBJ1-2; D possibly corresponds to TRBD1 (6 bases). The source material was blood. This clonotype originated in a male donor with papillary thyroid cancer or a benign thyroid nodule (not recorded which). Some clones in this sample may be carry-over from other donors' samples. Written as DNA, the CDR3 is TGTGCCACCAGTGATTTCAGGGGCGCATCCTATGGCTACACCTTC. Translating it yields CATSDFRGASYGYTF.